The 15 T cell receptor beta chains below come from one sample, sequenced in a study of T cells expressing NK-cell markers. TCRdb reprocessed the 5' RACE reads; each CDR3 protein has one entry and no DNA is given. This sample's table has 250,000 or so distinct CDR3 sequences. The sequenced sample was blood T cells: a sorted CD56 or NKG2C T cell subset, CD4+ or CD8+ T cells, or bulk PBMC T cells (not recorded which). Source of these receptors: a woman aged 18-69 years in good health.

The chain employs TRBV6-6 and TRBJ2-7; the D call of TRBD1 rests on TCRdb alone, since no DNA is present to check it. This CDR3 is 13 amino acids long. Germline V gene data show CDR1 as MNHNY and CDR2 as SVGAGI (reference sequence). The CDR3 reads CASGTGVSYEQYF.

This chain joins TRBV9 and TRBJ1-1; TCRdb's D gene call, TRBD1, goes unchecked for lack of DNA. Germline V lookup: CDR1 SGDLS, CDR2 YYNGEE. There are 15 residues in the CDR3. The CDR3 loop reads CASSVVAGDGTEAFF.

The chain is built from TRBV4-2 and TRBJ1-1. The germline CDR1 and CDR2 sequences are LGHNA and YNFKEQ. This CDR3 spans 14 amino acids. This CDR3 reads CASSLYSQDAEAFF.

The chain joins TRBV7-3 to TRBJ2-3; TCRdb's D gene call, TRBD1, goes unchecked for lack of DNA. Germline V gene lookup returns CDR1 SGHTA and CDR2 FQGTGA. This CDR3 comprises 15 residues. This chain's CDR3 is CASSPSGQSVDTQYF.

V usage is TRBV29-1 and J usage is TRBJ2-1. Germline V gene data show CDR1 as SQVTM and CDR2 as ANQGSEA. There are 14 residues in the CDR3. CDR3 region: CSVVRGSSYNEQFF.

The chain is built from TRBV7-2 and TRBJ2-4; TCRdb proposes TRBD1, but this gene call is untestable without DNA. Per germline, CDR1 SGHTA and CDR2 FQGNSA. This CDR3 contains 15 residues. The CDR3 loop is CASSLAFTWGNIQYF.

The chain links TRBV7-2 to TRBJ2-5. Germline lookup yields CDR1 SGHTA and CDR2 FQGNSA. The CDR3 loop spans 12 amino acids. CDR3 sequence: CASSFTSETQYF.

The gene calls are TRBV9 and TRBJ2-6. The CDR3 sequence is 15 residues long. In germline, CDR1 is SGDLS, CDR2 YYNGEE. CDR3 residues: CASSVGHSGANVLTF.

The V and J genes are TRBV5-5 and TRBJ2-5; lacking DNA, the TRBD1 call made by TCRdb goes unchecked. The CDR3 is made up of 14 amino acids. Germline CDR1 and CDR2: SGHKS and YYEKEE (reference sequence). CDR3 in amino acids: CASSLGPGQETQYF.

CDR3 sequence reads: CSARFSNQPQHF. The chain links TRBV20-1 to TRBJ1-5. From germline, CDR1 is DFQATT and CDR2 SNEGSKA (reference sequence). The CDR3 runs 12 residues.

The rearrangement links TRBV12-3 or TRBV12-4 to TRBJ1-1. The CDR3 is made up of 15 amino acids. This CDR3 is CASSFKRILNTEAFF.

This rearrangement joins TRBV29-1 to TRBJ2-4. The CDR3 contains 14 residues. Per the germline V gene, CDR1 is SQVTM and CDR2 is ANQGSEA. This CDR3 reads CSVDIKGAKNIQYF.

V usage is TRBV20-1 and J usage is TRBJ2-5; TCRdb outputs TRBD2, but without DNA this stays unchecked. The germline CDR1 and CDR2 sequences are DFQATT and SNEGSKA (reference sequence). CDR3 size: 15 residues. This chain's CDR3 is CSASNLAGGGETQYF.

The CDR3 protein is CATGGGDQRQYNEQFF. The chain has TRBV15 and TRBJ2-1; TCRdb proposes TRBD1, but this gene call is untestable without DNA. The CDR3 has 16 residues. CDR1 is LNHNV, CDR2 YYDKDF, per germline (reference sequence). The variable domain in full, with the rest retrieved from reference TRBV15 and TRBJ2-1, is DAMVIQNPRYQVTQFGKPVTLSCSQTLNHNVMYWYQQKSSQAPKLLFHYYDKDFNNEADTPDNFQSRRPNTSFCFLDIRSPGLGDTAMYLCATGGGDQRQYNEQFFGPGTRLTVL.

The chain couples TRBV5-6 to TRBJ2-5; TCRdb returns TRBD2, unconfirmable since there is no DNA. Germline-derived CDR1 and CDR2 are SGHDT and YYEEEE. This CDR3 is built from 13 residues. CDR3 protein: CASSSRDYETQYF.